One and the same sample provided the 20 T cell receptor beta chains below, sequenced in a study of blood T cell repertoires in COVID-19. This table comes from immunoSEQ multiplex PCR, and its TCRdb copy is limited to in-frame clones, with some not included. The data show 220,000 or so clones, with roughly 85% seen just once and around 3.3% held by the top ten. The sequenced sample consisted of peripheral blood. Every receptor here comes from a woman older than 75 with acute or convalescent COVID-19.

The J gene is TRBJ2-3, the V gene TRBV9; TRBD1 aligns across 8 bases. The CDR3 length is 14 residues. Trimming at V came to 4 bases and at J to 5 bases, leaving 6 bases not matched to a gene. CDR1 is SGDLS, CDR2 YYNGEE, per germline. The CDR3 coding sequence is TGTGCCAGCAGCCAGCTTACAGGGGGAGATACGCAGTATTTT. Its protein product is CASSQLTGGDTQYF.

The CDR3 spells CASSAVGGKRNEQFF. The CDR3 nucleotides are TGTGCCAGCTCGGCGGTCGGGGGGAAGAGGAATGAGCAGTTCTTC. The chain has TRBV7-6 and TRBJ2-1; TRBD2 matches 7 bases. This CDR3 is built from 15 residues. Germline V lookup: CDR1 SGHVS, CDR2 FNYEAQ. V trimming: 8 bases; J trimming: 7 bases; junction bases outside the gene matches: 14.

CDR3 in amino acids: CASSPQGTSNQPQHF. The CDR3 DNA follows: TGTGCCAGCAGCCCACAGGGGACGAGCAATCAGCCCCAGCATTTT. V usage is TRBV7-2 and J usage is TRBJ1-5, with 7 bases aligning to TRBD1. Germline CDR1 and CDR2: SGHTA and FQGNSA. The CDR3 totals 15 residues. V shed 5 bases, J shed 1 base, and the junction held 5 bases outside the gene matches.

The chain uses TRBV18 and TRBJ1-4; TRBD1 agrees at 7 bases. With V trimmed by 3 bases and J by 8 bases, 9 bases remained unmatched. The germline CDR1 and CDR2 sequences are KGHSH and LQKENI. There are 15 residues in the CDR3. The CDR3: CASSPPTGFGEKLFF. As DNA, the CDR3 is TGTGCCAGCTCACCCCCGACAGGGTTCGGGGAAAAACTGTTTTTT.

J is TRBJ1-5 and V is TRBV7-2; D is perhaps TRBD1 (5 bases). The germline gives CDR1 SGHTA, CDR2 FQGNSA. Trimming took off 3 bases at V and 5 bases at J, with 14 bases between the two ends. The length of the CDR3 is 15 residues. The CDR3 here is CASSFSLGVDQPQHF. Written as DNA, the CDR3 is TGTGCCAGCAGCTTTTCCTTAGGGGTCGATCAGCCCCAGCATTTT.

This clone was counted a single time. The J gene is TRBJ2-7, the V gene TRBV10-3, with D perhaps matching TRBD1 (5 bases). V was cut by 4 bases and J by 2 bases, with 9 bases left in between. Germline assignment: CDR1 ENHRY and CDR2 SYGVKD. The CDR3 runs 13 residues. The CDR3 nucleotides read TGTGCCATCAGTGGTGGCAGGGCCTACGAGCAGTACTTC. It codes for CAISGGRAYEQYF.

This clone was counted only a few times. The gene calls are TRBV30 and TRBJ2-1; the match to TRBD1 covers 8 bases. The CDR3 length is 15 residues. Per the germline V gene, CDR1 is GTSNPN and CDR2 is SVGIG (reference sequence). V gave up 2 bases and J gave up 0 bases; unmatched junction bases: 3. The CDR3 protein is CAWSSGQDSYNEQFF. CDR3 DNA sequence: TGTGCCTGGAGTTCGGGACAGGACTCCTACAATGAGCAGTTCTTC.

V gene TRBV28 combines with J gene TRBJ1-5; 7 bases align to TRBD1. CDR1 MDHEN and CDR2 SYDVKM come from the germline V gene. The CDR3 is 15 residues long. Unmatched junction bases numbered 13, after V lost 7 bases and J lost 7 bases. CDR3 in amino acids: CASTQDRVLWQPQHF. CDR3 in DNA: TGTGCCAGCACCCAAGACAGGGTGCTTTGGCAGCCCCAGCATTTT.

The chain has TRBV27 and TRBJ1-1, with 7 bases fitting TRBD1. Trimming took 3 bases from V and 3 from J; bases not matched to a gene: 1. The CDR3 is made up of 13 amino acids. Germline V gene lookup returns CDR1 MNHEY and CDR2 SMNVEV (reference sequence). CDR3 DNA: TGTGCCAGCAGTTTTGACAGGGACACTGAAGCTTTCTTT. Translation gives CASSFDRDTEAFF.

The V gene is TRBV11-1, the J gene TRBJ1-6; D is unresolved. Between the trimmed V and J ends, which lost 5 bases and 7 bases, there was a span of 9 bases. The V gene's germline CDR1 is SGHAT and CDR2 FQDESV (reference sequence). The CDR3 length is 13 residues. CDR3 bases: TGTGCCAGCAGCGAGGGCTTAAATTCACCCCTCCACTTT. The encoded protein is CASSEGLNSPLHF.

This chain connects TRBV19 to TRBJ1-5; 8 bases map to TRBD1. V was clipped by 3 bases and J by 3 bases; unmatched bases: 4. Germline CDR1 is LNHDA and CDR2 is SQIVND (reference sequence). This CDR3 spans 15 amino acids. The chain's CDR3 is CASSIPGGSNQPQHF. The CDR3 DNA reads as TGTGCCAGTAGTATTCCAGGGGGCTCCAATCAGCCCCAGCATTTT.

The chain combines TRBV30 with TRBJ1-2; 7 bases are a match to TRBD1. The CDR3 is made up of 14 amino acids. Germline CDR1 is GTSNPN and CDR2 is SVGIG (reference sequence). With 1 base clipped from V and 8 bases from J, the junction kept 10 bases outside the gene matches. The CDR3 reads CAWSAQIDRVGYTF. DNA for the CDR3: TGTGCCTGGAGTGCTCAAATCGACAGGGTCGGCTACACCTTC.

This chain uses TRBV19 with TRBJ1-2; TRBD1 matches 7 bases. The CDR3 runs 13 residues. CDR1 and CDR2 from the germline V gene are LNHDA and SQIVND (reference sequence). V dropped 7 bases and J dropped 8; count of bases not matched to a gene: 10. CDR3 sequence (DNA): TGTGCCAGTATCCACAGGGGCTATCAGGGCTACACCTTC. This encodes CASIHRGYQGYTF.

To note about this clone: Other DNA sequences in the sample encode the same CDR3. The rearrangement uses TRBV28 and TRBJ1-1; 7 nucleotides align to TRBD1. The germline V gene encodes CDR1 MDHEN and CDR2 SYDVKM. This CDR3 spans 12 amino acids. V lost 2 bases and J lost 8; bases outside the gene matches: 2. CDR3 in DNA: TGTGCCAGCAGTTTACGACAGGGAGAAGCTTTCTTT. As protein: CASSLRQGEAFF.

This chain uses TRBV7-2 with TRBJ1-2; 7 nucleotides align to TRBD1. Germline CDR1 and CDR2: SGHTA and FQGNSA. Trimming removed 1 base from V and 8 bases from J; junction bases left unmatched: 4. This CDR3 has 13 residues. The CDR3 DNA reads as TGTGCCAGCAGCTTAGGACAGGGACAGGGCTACACCTTC. Translation: CASSLGQGQGYTF.

The chain is built from TRBV5-6 and TRBJ2-3; 8 nucleotides match TRBD2. CDR3 length: 15 amino acids. Germline V gene sequence: CDR1 SGHDT, CDR2 YYEEEE. Unmatched junction bases numbered 9, after V lost 4 bases and J lost 5 bases. The CDR3 region is CASSEPTRGGDTQYF. CDR3 DNA: TGTGCCAGCAGCGAGCCGACTCGGGGGGGAGATACGCAGTATTTT.

The CDR3 spells CASSETSVPLYNEQFF. The CDR3 DNA reads TGTGCCAGCAGCGAGACTAGCGTTCCCCTCTACAATGAGCAGTTCTTC. This sequence joins TRBV9 and TRBJ2-1; the match to TRBD2 covers 8 bases. With V trimmed by 3 bases and J by 3 bases, 8 bases remained unmatched. The CDR3 runs to 16 residues. Germline V gene sequence: CDR1 SGDLS, CDR2 YYNGEE.

This chain links TRBV5-1 with TRBJ2-2, with D perhaps matching TRBD1 (6 bases). Trimming stripped 1 base from V and 7 bases from J, with 14 bases between. Germline assignment: CDR1 SGHRS and CDR2 YFSETQ. The CDR3 length is 15 residues. CDR3 amino acids: CASSLIQGPGGELFF. As DNA, the CDR3 is TGCGCCAGCAGCTTGATTCAGGGGCCGGGCGGGGAGCTGTTTTTT.

This rearrangement joins TRBV2 to TRBJ2-3, with D tentatively TRBD1 (5 bases). There are 13 residues in the CDR3. Trimming removed 8 bases at V and 2 bases at J, with 11 bases between. Germline V gives CDR1 SNHLY, CDR2 FYNNEI. CDR3 in DNA: TGTGCCAGCGGGCCAGGGTTCACAGATACGCAGTATTTT. Its protein is CASGPGFTDTQYF.

This chain uses TRBV7-3 with TRBJ1-1, with 9 bases that match TRBD1. The V gene end was trimmed by 5 bases and the J gene end by 12 bases; junction bases not matched to a gene: 13. The CDR3 sequence is 14 residues long. Germline V CDR1 and CDR2: SGHTA, FQGTGA. The CDR3 is CASSVNPGQGGTFF. In nucleotides, the CDR3 is TGTGCCAGCAGCGTAAATCCGGGACAGGGAGGAACTTTCTTT. The full variable domain, completed using reference TRBV7-3 and TRBJ1-1, is GAGVSQTPSNKVTEKGKYVELRCDPISGHTALYWYRQSLGQGPEFLIYFQGTGAADDSGLPNDRFFAVRPEGSVSTLKIQRTERGDSAVYLCASSVNPGQGGTFFGQGTRLTVV.